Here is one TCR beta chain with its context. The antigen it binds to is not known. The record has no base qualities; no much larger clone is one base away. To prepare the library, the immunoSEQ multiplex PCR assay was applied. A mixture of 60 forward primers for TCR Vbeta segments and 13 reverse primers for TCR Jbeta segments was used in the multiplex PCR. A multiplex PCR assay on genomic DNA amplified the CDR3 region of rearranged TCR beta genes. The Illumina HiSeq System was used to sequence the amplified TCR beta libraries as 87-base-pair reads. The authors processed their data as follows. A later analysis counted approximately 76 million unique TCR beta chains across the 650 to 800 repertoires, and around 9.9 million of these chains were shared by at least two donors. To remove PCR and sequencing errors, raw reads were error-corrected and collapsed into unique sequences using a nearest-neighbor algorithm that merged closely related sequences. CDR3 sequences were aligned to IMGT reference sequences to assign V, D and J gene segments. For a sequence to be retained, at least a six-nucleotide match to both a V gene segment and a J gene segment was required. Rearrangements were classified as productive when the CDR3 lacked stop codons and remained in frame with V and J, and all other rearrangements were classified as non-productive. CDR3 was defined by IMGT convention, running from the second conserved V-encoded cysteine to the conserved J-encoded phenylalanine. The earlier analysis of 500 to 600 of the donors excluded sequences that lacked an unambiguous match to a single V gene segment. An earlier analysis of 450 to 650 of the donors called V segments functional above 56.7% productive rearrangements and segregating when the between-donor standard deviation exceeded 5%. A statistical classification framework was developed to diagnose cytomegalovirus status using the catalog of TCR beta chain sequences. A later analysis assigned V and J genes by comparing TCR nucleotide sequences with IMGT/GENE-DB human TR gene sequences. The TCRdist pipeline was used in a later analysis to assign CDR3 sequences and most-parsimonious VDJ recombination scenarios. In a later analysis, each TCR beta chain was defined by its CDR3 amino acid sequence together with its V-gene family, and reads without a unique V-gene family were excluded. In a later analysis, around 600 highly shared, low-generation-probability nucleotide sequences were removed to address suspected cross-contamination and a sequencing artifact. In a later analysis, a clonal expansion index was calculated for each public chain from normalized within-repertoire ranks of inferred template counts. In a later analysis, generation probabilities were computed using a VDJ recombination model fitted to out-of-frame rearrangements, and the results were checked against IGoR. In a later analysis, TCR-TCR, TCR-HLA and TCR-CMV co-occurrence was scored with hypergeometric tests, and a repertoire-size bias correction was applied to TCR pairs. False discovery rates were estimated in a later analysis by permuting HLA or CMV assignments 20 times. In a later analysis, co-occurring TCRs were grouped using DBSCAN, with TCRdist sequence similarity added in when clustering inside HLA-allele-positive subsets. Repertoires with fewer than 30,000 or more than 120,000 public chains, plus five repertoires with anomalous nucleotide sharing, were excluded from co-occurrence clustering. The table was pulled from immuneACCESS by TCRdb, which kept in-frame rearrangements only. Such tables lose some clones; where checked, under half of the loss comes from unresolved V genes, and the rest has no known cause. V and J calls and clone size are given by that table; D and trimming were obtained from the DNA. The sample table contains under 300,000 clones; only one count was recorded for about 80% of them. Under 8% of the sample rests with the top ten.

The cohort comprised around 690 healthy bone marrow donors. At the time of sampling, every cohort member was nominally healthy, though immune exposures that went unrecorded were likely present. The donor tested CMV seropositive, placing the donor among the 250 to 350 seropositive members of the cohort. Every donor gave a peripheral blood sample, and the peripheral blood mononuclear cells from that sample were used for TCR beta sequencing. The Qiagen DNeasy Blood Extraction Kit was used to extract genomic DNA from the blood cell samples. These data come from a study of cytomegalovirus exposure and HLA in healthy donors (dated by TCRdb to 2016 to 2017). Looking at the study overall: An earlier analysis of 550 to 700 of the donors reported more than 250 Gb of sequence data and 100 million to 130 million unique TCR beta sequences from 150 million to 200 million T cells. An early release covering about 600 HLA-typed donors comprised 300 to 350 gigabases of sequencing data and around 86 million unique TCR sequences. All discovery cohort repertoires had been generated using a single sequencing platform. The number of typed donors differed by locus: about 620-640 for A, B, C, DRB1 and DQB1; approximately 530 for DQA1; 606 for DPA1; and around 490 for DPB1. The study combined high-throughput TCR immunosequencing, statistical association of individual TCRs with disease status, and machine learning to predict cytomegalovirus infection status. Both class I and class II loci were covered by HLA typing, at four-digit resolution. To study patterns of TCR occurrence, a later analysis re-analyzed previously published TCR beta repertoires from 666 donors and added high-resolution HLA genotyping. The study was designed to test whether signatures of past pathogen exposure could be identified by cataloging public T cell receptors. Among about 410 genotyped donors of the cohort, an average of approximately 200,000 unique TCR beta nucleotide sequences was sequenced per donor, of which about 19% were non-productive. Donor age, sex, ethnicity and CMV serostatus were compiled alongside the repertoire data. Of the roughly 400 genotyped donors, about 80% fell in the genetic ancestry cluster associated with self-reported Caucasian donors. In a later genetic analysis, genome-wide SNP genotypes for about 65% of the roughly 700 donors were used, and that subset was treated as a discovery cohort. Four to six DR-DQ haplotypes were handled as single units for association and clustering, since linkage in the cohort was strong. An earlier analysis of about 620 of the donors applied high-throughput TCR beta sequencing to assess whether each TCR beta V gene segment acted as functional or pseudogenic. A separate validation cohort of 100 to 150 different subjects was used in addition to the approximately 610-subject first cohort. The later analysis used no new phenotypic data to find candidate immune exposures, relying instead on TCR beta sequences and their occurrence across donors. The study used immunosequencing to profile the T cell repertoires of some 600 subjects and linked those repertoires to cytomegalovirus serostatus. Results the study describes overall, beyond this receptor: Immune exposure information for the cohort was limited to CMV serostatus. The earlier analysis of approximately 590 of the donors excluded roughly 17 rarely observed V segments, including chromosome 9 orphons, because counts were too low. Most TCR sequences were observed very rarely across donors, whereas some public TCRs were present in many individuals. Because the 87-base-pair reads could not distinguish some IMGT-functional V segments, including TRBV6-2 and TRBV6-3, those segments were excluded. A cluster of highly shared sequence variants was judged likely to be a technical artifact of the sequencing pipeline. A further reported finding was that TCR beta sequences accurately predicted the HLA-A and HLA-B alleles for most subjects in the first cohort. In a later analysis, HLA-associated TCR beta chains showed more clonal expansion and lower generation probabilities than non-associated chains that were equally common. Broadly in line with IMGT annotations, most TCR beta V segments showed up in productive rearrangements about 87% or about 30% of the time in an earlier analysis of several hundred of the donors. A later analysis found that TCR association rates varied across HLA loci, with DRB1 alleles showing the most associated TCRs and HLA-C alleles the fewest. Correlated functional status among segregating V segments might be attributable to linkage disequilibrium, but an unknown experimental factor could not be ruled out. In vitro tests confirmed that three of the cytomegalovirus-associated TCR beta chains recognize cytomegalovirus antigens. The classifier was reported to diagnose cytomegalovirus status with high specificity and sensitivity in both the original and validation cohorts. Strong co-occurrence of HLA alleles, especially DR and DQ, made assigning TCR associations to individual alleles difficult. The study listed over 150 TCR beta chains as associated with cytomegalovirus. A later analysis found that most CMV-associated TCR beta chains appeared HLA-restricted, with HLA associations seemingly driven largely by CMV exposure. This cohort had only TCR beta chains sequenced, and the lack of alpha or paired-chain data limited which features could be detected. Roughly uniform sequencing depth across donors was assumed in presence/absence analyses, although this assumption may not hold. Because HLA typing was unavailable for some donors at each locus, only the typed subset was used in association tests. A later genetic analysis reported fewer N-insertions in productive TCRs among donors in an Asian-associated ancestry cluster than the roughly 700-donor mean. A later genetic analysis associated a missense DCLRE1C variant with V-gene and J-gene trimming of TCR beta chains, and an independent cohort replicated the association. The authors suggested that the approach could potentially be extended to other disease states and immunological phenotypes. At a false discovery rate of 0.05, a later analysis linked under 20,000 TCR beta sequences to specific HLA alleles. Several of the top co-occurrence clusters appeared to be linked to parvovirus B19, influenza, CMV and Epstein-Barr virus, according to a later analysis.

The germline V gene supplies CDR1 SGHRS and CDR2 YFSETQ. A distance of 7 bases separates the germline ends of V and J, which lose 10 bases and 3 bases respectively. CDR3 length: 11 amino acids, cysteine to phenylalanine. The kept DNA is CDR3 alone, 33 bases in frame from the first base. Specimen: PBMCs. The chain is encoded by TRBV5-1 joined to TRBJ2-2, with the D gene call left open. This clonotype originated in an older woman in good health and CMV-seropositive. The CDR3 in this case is CACRDTGELFF. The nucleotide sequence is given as TGCGCCTGCCGAGACACCGGGGAGCTGTTTTTT. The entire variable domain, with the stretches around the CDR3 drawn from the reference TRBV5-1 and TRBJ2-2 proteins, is KAGVTQTPRYLIKTRGQQVTLSCSPISGHRSVSWYQQTPGQGLQFLFEYFSETQRNKGNFPGRFSGRQFSNSRSEMNVSTLELGDSALYLCACRDTGELFFGEGSRLTVL.